The source of this T cell receptor beta chain is a study of blood T cells in healthy people across ages (dated by TCRdb to 2013 to 2016). Background for the entire study: In model experiments, template switching captured about one uniquely barcoded TCR beta cDNA molecule for every two T cells. The study measured age-related changes in TCR beta repertoire diversity using deep sequencing normalized with unique cDNA molecular identifiers. Four age groups were formed from the donors: young (average about 17 years), middle-aged (around 37), aged (under 70) and long-lived (less than 85). To avoid experimental bias, donors of different ages were randomly spread across the sequencing lanes. Two additional independent replicas of 1 million unique cDNA reads from the same blood draw were analyzed for two donors (one aged 18 to 30 and one aged 80 or older).

The investigation overall reported the following: Observed TCR beta diversity correlated strongly with the percentage of naive T cells measured by flow cytometry. Because profiling used bulk unsorted PBMCs, naive and antigen-experienced compartments could not be compared conclusively. Compared with the aged group, more naive CD4+ T cells, fewer expanded clones and increased TCR diversity were shown by the long-lived group, suggesting age selection. Estimates of total diversity based on one million sequenced T cells were regarded as lower bounds and as underestimates. As age increased, observed TCR beta diversity per million T cells dropped in a roughly linear way, and a significant reduction was already evident by age 40. Donor CMV infection status was unknown, potentially confounding age-related changes in expanded clonotypes.

Library method: 5' RACE. Sequencing relied on an Illumina HiSeq 2500. A second PCR of roughly 6 to 12 cycles was performed with a sample-barcoded 5' primer and a J-beta primer mix. Each TCR beta cDNA molecule received a unique molecular identifier from a template-switch 5' adaptor carrying 12 random nucleotides. At least 2.5 million CDR3-containing paired-end reads were obtained from each sample. First-strand cDNA synthesis was performed from all RNA using the Mint cDNA synthesis kit, with priming by a TRBC-specific oligonucleotide. All cDNA was treated with uracil-DNA glycosylase and then went through a first 18-cycle PCR with the universal primers M1SS and BC2_uni_R. On the authors' methods: Each sample was normalized by randomly selecting 1 million high-quality reads, each carrying a distinct molecular identifier. Instead of being binned into consensus sequences, reads with shared molecular identifiers were discarded. MiTCR, set to a Q25 quality threshold and the strictest error-elimination algorithm, was used for CDR3 identification, clonotype clustering and error correction. A nonparametric unseen species model with Euler transformation was used to estimate lower-bound total TCR beta diversity. The public reads were reanalyzed by TCRdb: fastp trimming at Q25, MiXCR alignment, in-frame beta chains only. Merged by CDR3 protein, the rows form single entries marked with the most common genes and DNA. Clone size and V and J calls follow TCRdb, not the original study. The sample yields about 1,500,000 distinct CDR3 sequences; approximately 40% were counted once. The ten largest clonotypes hold roughly 7.9% of the sample.

Measured from the cysteine to the phenylalanine, the CDR3 is 13 residues long. Of the read, only the CDR3 DNA is kept; its 39 bases are in frame from base 1. V and J lose 5 bases and 0 bases, and a span of 10 bases separates them. For CDR1 and CDR2, the germline V gene (reference sequence) lists DFQATT and SNEGSKA. Systemically healthy Caucasian individuals from Russia, around 38 in total and aged about 6 to 100 years, were included as donors. Each donor gave roughly 11 milliliters of peripheral blood, drawn into EDTA-treated Vacutainer tubes. Ficoll-Paque density-gradient centrifugation was used to isolate PBMCs, with at least 6 million obtained per sample. Total RNA was extracted from PBMCs with Trizol reagent, with at least 6 micrograms obtained per sample. For every donor, flow cytometry on a PBMC aliquot measured the percentage of naive CD45RAhigh/CD27high T cells. This clonotype was counted only a few times. Its binding antigen is unknown. No much larger clone exists at a distance of one base, and base qualities are not known.

The sequencing sample was made of blood. This TCR was recovered from a woman between 18 and 29 years old in good health. The chain is made from TRBV20-1 and TRBJ1-2; TRBD1 is a possible D gene, resting on 6 matching bases. CDR3 loop: CSAVQGTNYGYTF. The nucleotide sequence is given as TGCAGTGCTGTACAGGGAACTAACTATGGCTACACCTTC.